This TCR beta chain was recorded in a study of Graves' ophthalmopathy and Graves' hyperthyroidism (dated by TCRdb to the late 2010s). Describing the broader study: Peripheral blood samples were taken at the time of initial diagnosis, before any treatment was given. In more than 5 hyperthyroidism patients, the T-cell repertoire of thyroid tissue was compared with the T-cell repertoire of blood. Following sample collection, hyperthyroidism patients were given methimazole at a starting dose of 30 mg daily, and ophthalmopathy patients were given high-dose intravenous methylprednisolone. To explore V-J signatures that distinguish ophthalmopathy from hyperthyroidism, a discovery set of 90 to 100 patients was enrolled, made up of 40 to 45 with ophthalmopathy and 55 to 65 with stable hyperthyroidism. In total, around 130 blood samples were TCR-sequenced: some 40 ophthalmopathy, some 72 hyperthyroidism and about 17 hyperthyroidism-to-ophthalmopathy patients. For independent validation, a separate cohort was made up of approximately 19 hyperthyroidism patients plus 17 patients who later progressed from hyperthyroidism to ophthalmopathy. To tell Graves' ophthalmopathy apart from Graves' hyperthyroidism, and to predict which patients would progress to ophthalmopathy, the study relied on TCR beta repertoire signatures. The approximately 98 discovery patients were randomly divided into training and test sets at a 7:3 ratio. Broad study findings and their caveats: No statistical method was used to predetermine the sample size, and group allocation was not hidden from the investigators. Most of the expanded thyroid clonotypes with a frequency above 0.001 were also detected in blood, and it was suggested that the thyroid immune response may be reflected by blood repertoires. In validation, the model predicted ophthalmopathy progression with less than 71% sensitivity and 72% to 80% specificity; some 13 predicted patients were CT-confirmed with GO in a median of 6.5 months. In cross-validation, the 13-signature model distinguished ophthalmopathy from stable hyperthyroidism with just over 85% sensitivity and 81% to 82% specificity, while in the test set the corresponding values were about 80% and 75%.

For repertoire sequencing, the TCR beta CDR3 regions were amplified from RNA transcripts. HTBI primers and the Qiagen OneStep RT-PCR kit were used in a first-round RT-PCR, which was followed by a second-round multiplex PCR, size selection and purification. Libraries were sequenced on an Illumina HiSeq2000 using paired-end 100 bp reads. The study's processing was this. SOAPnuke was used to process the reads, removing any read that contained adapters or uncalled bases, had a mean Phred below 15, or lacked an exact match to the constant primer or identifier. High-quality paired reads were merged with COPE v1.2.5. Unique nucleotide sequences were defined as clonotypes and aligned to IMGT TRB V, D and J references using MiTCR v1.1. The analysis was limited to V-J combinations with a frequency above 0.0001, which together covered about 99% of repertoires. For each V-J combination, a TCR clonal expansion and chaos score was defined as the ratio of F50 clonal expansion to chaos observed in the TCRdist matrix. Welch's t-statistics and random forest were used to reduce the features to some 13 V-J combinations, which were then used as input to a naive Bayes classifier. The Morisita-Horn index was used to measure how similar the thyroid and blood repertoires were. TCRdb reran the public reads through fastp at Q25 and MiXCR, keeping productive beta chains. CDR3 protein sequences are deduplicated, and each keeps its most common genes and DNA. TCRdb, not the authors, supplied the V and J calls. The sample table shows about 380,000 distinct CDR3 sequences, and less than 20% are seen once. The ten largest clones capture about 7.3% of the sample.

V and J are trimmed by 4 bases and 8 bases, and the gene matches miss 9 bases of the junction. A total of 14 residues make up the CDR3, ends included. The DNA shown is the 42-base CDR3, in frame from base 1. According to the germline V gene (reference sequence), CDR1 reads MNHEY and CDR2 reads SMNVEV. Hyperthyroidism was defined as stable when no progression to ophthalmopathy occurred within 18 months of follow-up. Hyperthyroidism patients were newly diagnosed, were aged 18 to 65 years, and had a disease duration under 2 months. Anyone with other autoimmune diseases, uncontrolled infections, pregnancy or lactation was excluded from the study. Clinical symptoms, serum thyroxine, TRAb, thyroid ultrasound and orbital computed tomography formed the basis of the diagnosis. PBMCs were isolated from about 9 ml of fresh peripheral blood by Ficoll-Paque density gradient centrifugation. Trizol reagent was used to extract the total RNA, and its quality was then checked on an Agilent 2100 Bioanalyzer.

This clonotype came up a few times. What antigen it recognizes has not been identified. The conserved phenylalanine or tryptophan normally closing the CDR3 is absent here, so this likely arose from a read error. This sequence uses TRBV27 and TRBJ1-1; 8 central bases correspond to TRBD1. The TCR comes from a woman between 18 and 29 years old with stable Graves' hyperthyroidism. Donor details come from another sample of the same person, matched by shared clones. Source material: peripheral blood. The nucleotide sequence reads TGTGCCAGCAGTTCCTCAGGGGGCAGGAAAGAAGCTTTCCTT. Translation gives CASSSSGGRKEAFL.